This TCR beta chain was found in a study of regulatory T cells in long-lasting Graves disease. Points from the study as a whole: Having few samples may have compromised the accuracy. TRBV28, TRBJ1-2 and TRBJ2-5 were segments that persistent disease favored. In persistent patients, shared public clonotypes (roughly 3,000) outnumbered those in new patients (about 1,000).

Sequencing libraries for TCR beta were prepared with iRepertoire HTBI primers and Arm-PCR of CDR3 regions. TCRdb re-called the multiplex PCR reads through MiXCR, storing one row per CDR3 protein. The data hold roughly 450,000 distinct CDR3 sequences, with about 20% observed a single time. Time point noted: persistent/refractory GD, antithyroid drugs over 5 years with positive TRAb. RNA isolated from PBMCs was used to make the TCR library. From germline, CDR1 is SGHAT and CDR2 FQNNGV. V was cut by 5 bases and J by 2 bases, with 18 bases left in between. The CDR3 extends over 17 amino acids. For this clonotype: Antigen: not known.

This TCR was recovered from a female donor with Graves disease. The sequencing used peripheral blood mononuclear cells (PBMCs), collected when the disease was refractory, from a patient treated with antithyroid drugs. The V and J genes are TRBV11-2 and TRBJ2-2; D unresolved. The CDR3 protein is CASSHPSIASNTGELFF. The DNA of the CDR3 is TGTGCCAGCAGCCACCCATCCATTGCGTCAAACACCGGGGAGCTGTTTTTT.